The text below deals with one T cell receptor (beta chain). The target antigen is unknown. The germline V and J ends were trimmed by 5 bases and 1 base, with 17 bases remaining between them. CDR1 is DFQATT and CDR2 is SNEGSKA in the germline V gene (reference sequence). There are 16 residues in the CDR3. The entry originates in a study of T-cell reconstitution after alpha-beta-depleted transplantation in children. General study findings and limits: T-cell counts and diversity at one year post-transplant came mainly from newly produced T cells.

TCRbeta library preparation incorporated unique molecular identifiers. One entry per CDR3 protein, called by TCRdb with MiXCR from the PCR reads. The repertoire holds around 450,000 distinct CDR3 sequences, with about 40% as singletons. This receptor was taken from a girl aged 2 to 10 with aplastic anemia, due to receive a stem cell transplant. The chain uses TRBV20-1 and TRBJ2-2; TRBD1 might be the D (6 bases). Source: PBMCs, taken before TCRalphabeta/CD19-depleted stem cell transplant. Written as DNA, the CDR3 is TGCAGTGCTCCTACAGGGAGAGGCTTGAACACCGGGGAGCTGTTTTTT. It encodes CSAPTGRGLNTGELFF.